The 9 T cell receptor beta chains reported below all come from one sample, sequenced in a study of T cells after yellow fever vaccination (dated by TCRdb to between 2018 and 2021). The sample's treatment or condition label, decoded: live attenuated yellow fever vaccine strain. Receptor libraries were prepared by 5' RACE. TCRdb shows the sequencer as Illumina HiSeq 2500. The public reads were reprocessed in TCRdb via fastp at Q25 and MiXCR, keeping in-frame beta chains. Identical CDR3 proteins give one entry, which carries the most common genes and DNA. Counted in this sample were 300,000 to 450,000 distinct CDR3 sequences; about 8.3% of them appeared once. 17% of the sample is taken by the ten largest. Material: PBMCs, obtained about 41 days after the first yellow fever vaccination. These receptors were obtained from a man aged 18 to 29 who received the YFV17D yellow fever vaccine.

The chain couples TRBV20-1 to TRBJ1-5; 8 bases line up with TRBD1. The V gene's germline CDR1 is DFQATT and CDR2 SNEGSKA (reference sequence). The ends lost 2 bases at V and 6 bases at J; junction bases unmatched: 12. This CDR3 region has 16 residues. CDR3 sequence reads: CSARNIGTGRVQPQHF. The CDR3, as DNA: TGCAGTGCTAGAAATATAGGGACAGGTCGCGTTCAGCCCCAGCATTTT.

This clonotype was counted ten times or more. This chain links TRBV5-1 with TRBJ1-1; possibly TRBD1 for D (6 bases). Germline CDR1 is SGHRS and CDR2 is YFSETQ. V shed 4 bases and J shed 6 bases, with 16 bases lying between them. This CDR3 is built from 14 residues. CDR3 in amino acids: CASSARGAISEAFF. CDR3 DNA sequence: TGCGCCAGCAGCGCCCGGGGGGCGATTTCTGAAGCTTTCTTT. Drawing the rest from reference TRBV5-1 and TRBJ1-1, the complete variable domain is KAGVTQTPRYLIKTRGQQVTLSCSPISGHRSVSWYQQTPGQGLQFLFEYFSETQRNKGNFPGRFSGRQFSNSRSEMNVSTLELGDSALYLCASSARGAISEAFFGQGTRLTVV.

The chain joins TRBV11-2 to TRBJ2-2; 7 bases line up with TRBD1. The CDR3 loop spans 16 amino acids. Per germline, CDR1 SGHAT and CDR2 FQNNGV. J was trimmed by 3 bases and V by 5 bases; bases with no gene match: 9. The CDR3 loop reads CASSVRDRSYTGELFF. The CDR3 nucleotides read TGTGCCAGCAGCGTCCGGGACAGAAGTTACACCGGGGAGCTGTTTTTT.

The gene calls are TRBV7-2 and TRBJ2-3; D may be TRBD2 (6 bases). Germline CDR1 SGHTA, CDR2 FQGNSA. The CDR3 is made up of 15 amino acids. Trimming cost V 4 bases and J 4 bases, with 15 bases left between them. In DNA form, the CDR3 reads TGTGCCAGCAGCTCCATCGGAGGGATGGCAGATACGCAGTATTTT. Its protein product is CASSSIGGMADTQYF.

The V and J genes are TRBV12-3 or TRBV12-4 and TRBJ2-7, with D unclear. This CDR3 has 14 amino acids. Trimming shortened V by 3 bases and J by 5 bases, and 14 bases separated the two germline ends. CDR3 coding DNA: TGTGCCAGCAGTTTGGTGGGTTTCGGCGACGAGCAGTACTTC. Its protein is CASSLVGFGDEQYF.

V is TRBV6-1 and J is TRBJ2-7, with 9 bases lining up with TRBD1. The CDR3 is 14 amino acids. The junction had 5 bases not matched to a gene; V was cut back by 5 bases and J by 3 bases. Germline V gene lookup returns CDR1 MNHNS and CDR2 SASEGT. CDR3 nucleotides: TGTGCCAGCAGTCCCACGGACAGGGGCTACGAGCAGTACTTC. Amino acids: CASSPTDRGYEQYF.

This clonotype appeared a few times. The chain couples TRBV7-2 to TRBJ1-2; no reliable D call. V shed 3 bases and J shed 0 bases, with 14 bases lying between them. Germline V CDR1 and CDR2: SGHTA, FQGNSA. The CDR3 consists of 16 residues. CDR3 sequence (DNA): TGTGCCAGCAGCTTTCCCCGGGGTACTTCTAACTATGGCTACACCTTC. It specifies CASSFPRGTSNYGYTF. Using reference TRBV7-2 and TRBJ1-2 for the parts outside the CDR3, the full variable domain is GAGVSQSPSNKVTEKGKDVELRCDPISGHTALYWYRQSLGQGLEFLIYFQGNSAPDKSGLPSDRFSAERTGGSVSTLTIQRTQQEDSAVYLCASSFPRGTSNYGYTFGSGTRLTVV.

The chain combines TRBV7-8 with TRBJ2-5; D gene uncertain. The V end was cut by 4 bases, the J end by 5 bases, with 17 bases between. The germline V gene encodes CDR1 SGHVS and CDR2 FQNEAQ. The CDR3 runs 15 residues. CDR3 in DNA: TGTGCCAGCAGCTCTCCCCCATCCCAAGGGGAGACCCAGTACTTC. Its translation: CASSSPPSQGETQYF.

This clonotype was seen at least ten times. The gene calls are TRBV6-2 or TRBV6-3 and TRBJ2-7; TRBD1 aligns across 9 bases. V was pared by 8 bases and J by 3 bases, with 8 bases of the junction left unmatched. The V gene's germline CDR1 is MNHEY and CDR2 SVGEGT. The length of the CDR3 is 14 residues. The CDR3: CASQRGTGIYEQYV. The DNA for the CDR3 is TGTGCCAGCCAAAGGGGGACAGGGATCTACGAGCAGTACGTC.